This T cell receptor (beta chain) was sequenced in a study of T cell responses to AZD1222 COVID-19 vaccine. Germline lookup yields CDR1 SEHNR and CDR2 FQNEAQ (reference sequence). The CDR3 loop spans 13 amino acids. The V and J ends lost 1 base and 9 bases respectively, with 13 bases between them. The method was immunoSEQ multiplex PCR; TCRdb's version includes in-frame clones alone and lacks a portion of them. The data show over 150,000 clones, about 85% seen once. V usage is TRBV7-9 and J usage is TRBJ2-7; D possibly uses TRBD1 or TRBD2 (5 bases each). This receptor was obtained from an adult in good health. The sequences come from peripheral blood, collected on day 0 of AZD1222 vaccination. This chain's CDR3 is CASSLGRDLGQYF. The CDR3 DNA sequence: TGTGCCAGCAGCTTAGGAAGGGACCTGGGGCAGTACTTC.